The 32 T cell receptor beta chains in this list originate from one sample, sequenced in a study of CD8+CD57+ T cells in acquired aplastic anemia. All sequencing subjects had displayed CD8+CD57+ cell expansion on flow cytometry. TCR beta VDJ and CDR3 profiling used genomic DNA as template. Each CDR3 protein gets one entry after TCRdb re-called the reads with MiXCR. The sample carries 200,000 to 250,000 distinct CDR3 sequences, 55% to 65% recorded once. The sequencing input was sorted CD4+, CD8+, or CD8+CD57+ T cells (not recorded which) from PBMCs. These receptors were obtained from a human donor with aplastic anemia.

The chain is built from TRBV7-9 and TRBJ1-2; 7 bases agree with TRBD1. Per the germline V gene, CDR1 is SEHNR and CDR2 is FQNEAQ (reference sequence). The CDR3 is 14 amino acids. Losses at the gene ends were 5 bases for V and 7 bases for J; bases not matched to a gene: 10. CDR3 loop: CASSLGTAHAGYTF. The CDR3, as DNA: TGTGCCAGCAGCCTCGGGACAGCACACGCTGGCTACACCTTC.

Ten or more counts support this clonotype. The chain links TRBV24-1 to TRBJ2-1; 7 bases fit TRBD2. The length of the CDR3 is 14 residues. V shed 3 bases, J shed 8 bases, and the junction held 6 bases outside the gene matches. CDR1 and CDR2 (germline): KGHDR, SFDVKD. CDR3 sequence (DNA): TGTGCCACCAGTGATCCCCGGGGGAGGGATGAGCAGTTCTTC. Its translation is CATSDPRGRDEQFF.

The chain is built from TRBV5-1 and TRBJ1-6; D not certain. Per germline, CDR1 SGHRS and CDR2 YFSETQ. The length of the CDR3 is 17 residues. V was cut by 2 bases and J by 0 bases, with 12 bases left in between. The CDR3 reads CASSFDRLASYNSPLHF. Written as DNA, the CDR3 is TGCGCCAGCAGCTTCGATAGACTTGCCTCCTATAATTCACCCCTCCACTTT.

The rearrangement uses TRBV9 and TRBJ2-5, with D perhaps matching TRBD1 or TRBD2 (7 bases each). V lost 4 bases and J 5 bases, leaving 15 bases between the germline ends. The CDR3 loop spans 14 amino acids. Germline-derived CDR1 and CDR2 are SGDLS and YYNGEE. CDR3 protein: CASSSRGGGETQYF. In nucleotides, the CDR3 is TGTGCCAGCAGCTCCCGGGGAGGGGGCGAGACCCAGTACTTC. The whole variable domain, remainder taken from reference TRBV9 and TRBJ2-5, is DSGVTQTPKHLITATGQRVTLRCSPRSGDLSVYWYQQSLDQGLQFLIQYYNGEERAKGNILERFSAQQFPDLHSELNLSSLELGDSALYFCASSSRGGGETQYFGPGTRLLVL.

This clonotype was observed at least ten times. V usage is TRBV13 and J usage is TRBJ2-7, with 8 bases identical to TRBD2. CDR3 size: 16 residues. Germline CDR1 PRHDT, CDR2 FYEKMQ (reference sequence). V was pared by 5 bases and J by 0 bases, with 9 bases of the junction left unmatched. The CDR3 here is CASSPFSGASSYEQYF. The DNA for the CDR3 is TGTGCCAGCAGCCCCTTTAGCGGGGCGAGCTCCTACGAGCAGTACTTC.

The chain joins TRBV7-2 to TRBJ2-3; TRBD2 matches at 9 bases. Germline V gene sequence: CDR1 SGHTA, CDR2 FQGNSA. Trimming at V came to 4 bases and at J to 5 bases, leaving 10 bases not matched to a gene. The CDR3 sequence is 16 residues long. The CDR3 nucleotides read TGTGCCAGCAGCTCCGGTCGCGGGAGGGTTTTAGATACGCAGTATTTT. The encoded protein is CASSSGRGRVLDTQYF.

This clonotype has only a few counts. The chain has TRBV7-9 and TRBJ2-5; 7 bases match TRBD2. Trimming cost V 5 bases and J 3 bases; bases outside gene matches: 9. This CDR3 spans 15 amino acids. Germline V gives CDR1 SEHNR, CDR2 FQNEAQ (reference sequence). The CDR3 DNA follows: TGTGCCAGCAGCCGAGGGCAGCGGGATGAAGAGACCCAGTACTTC. It encodes CASSRGQRDEETQYF. The variable domain in full, with the rest retrieved from reference TRBV7-9 and TRBJ2-5, is DTGVSQNPRHKITKRGQNVTFRCDPISEHNRLYWYRQTLGQGPEFLTYFQNEAQLEKSRLLSDRFSAERPKGSFSTLEIQRTEQGDSAMYLCASSRGQRDEETQYFGPGTRLLVL.

The chain is built from TRBV2 and TRBJ1-3, with 12 bases matching TRBD1. The length of the CDR3 is 18 residues. The germline V gene encodes CDR1 SNHLY and CDR2 FYNNEI. V shed 4 bases and J 4 bases; nucleotides not matched to a gene: 11. CDR3 region: CASSALGQGARYGNTIYF. CDR3 nucleotide sequence: TGTGCCAGCAGTGCTCTGGGACAGGGGGCGCGATACGGAAACACCATATATTTT.

Many counts were recorded for this clonotype. This chain joins TRBV5-6 and TRBJ1-4, with 7 nucleotides matching TRBD1. The CDR3 sequence is 16 residues long. Germline V CDR1 and CDR2: SGHDT, YYEEEE. V lost 3 bases to trimming and J lost 0 bases; unmatched junction nucleotides: 5. CDR3 coding DNA: TGTGCCAGCAGCTCACCGGGACAGACAACTAATGAAAAACTGTTTTTT. This translates into CASSSPGQTTNEKLFF.

The V gene is TRBV11-3, the J gene TRBJ1-6; D call uncertain. This CDR3 region has 13 residues. The V and J ends lost 5 bases and 10 bases respectively, with 12 bases between them. Germline assignment: CDR1 SGHNT and CDR2 YENEEA. In nucleotides, the CDR3 is TGTGCCAGCAGCCGTCGAGGAGGGTCACCCCTCCACTTT. This codes for CASSRRGGSPLHF.

CDR3 in DNA: TGTGCCAGCAGCTTAGGCGACAGGGGAACTAATGAAAAACTGTTTTTT. Protein sequence: CASSLGDRGTNEKLFF. The rearrangement joins TRBV7-9 to TRBJ1-4, with 8 bases lining up with TRBD1. Trimming took 1 base from V and 1 from J; bases not matched to a gene: 2. The length of the CDR3 is 16 residues. Per germline, CDR1 SEHNR and CDR2 FQNEAQ (reference sequence).

The V gene is TRBV29-1, the J gene TRBJ2-7; 10 bases map to TRBD1. Germline assignment: CDR1 SQVTM and CDR2 ANQGSEA. The CDR3 is 14 amino acids. The junction had 4 bases not matched to a gene; V was cut back by 2 bases and J by 3 bases. This CDR3 is CSVEIGDRGYEQYF. CDR3 nucleotide sequence: TGCAGCGTTGAAATTGGGGACAGGGGCTACGAGCAGTACTTC.

V and J are TRBV10-3 and TRBJ2-7, with 7 bases aligning to TRBD1. The trim removed 4 bases at V and 2 bases at J, leaving 8 bases unmatched. Germline V gene sequence: CDR1 ENHRY, CDR2 SYGVKD. The CDR3 extends over 15 amino acids. In DNA, the CDR3 is TGTGCCATCAGTGGGGCCGGGACAGCTACCTACGAGCAGTACTTC. Translating gives CAISGAGTATYEQYF.

The chain employs TRBV14 and TRBJ2-7; D is undetermined. The V and J ends lost 3 bases and 2 bases respectively, with 11 bases between them. The CDR3 covers 14 residues. Germline CDR1 is SGHDN and CDR2 is FVKESK. The DNA for the CDR3 is TGTGCCAGCAGCCAGTATGGAGATACCTACGAGCAGTACTTC. The encoded protein is CASSQYGDTYEQYF.

The rearrangement uses TRBV5-6 and TRBJ1-2, with 7 bases fitting TRBD1. V trimming: 9 bases; J trimming: 3 bases; junction bases outside the gene matches: 8. This CDR3 has 13 residues. Germline CDR1 is SGHDT and CDR2 is YYEEEE. The CDR3 bases are TGTGCCACCCAAGGGGGCGAGTACTATGGCTACACCTTC. This encodes CATQGGEYYGYTF.

The chain has TRBV24-1 and TRBJ2-3, with D perhaps TRBD2 (5 bases). The germline V and J ends were trimmed by 3 bases and 3 bases, with 15 bases remaining between them. In germline, CDR1 is KGHDR, CDR2 SFDVKD. The CDR3 runs 16 residues. This CDR3 is CATSDGAEASTDTQYF. CDR3 bases: TGTGCCACCAGTGATGGAGCGGAGGCTAGTACAGATACGCAGTATTTT.

This clonotype has ten or more counts. The chain recombines TRBV3-1 with TRBJ2-7; D ambiguous. Germline V CDR1 and CDR2: LGHDT, YNNKEL (reference sequence). Trimming took off 1 base at V and 0 bases at J, with 13 bases between the two ends. There are 16 residues in the CDR3. CDR3 sequence: CASSQVLATNSYEQYF. The CDR3 DNA follows: TGTGCCAGCAGCCAAGTCCTCGCCACAAACTCCTACGAGCAGTACTTC.

The chain links TRBV14 to TRBJ2-3; 8 nucleotides match TRBD2. Germline assignment: CDR1 SGHDN and CDR2 FVKESK. The CDR3 contains 16 residues. V lost 5 bases, J lost 1 base, and 8 bases stayed unmatched. The CDR3 loop is CASSTLPGGGTDTQYF. Written as DNA, the CDR3 is TGTGCCAGCAGCACACTTCCGGGAGGGGGCACAGATACGCAGTATTTT.

The chain carries TRBV15 and TRBJ2-7, with TRBD1 identical over 12 bases. CDR1 is LNHNV and CDR2 is YYDKDF in the germline V gene (reference sequence). This CDR3 comprises 17 residues. J lost 7 bases, V lost 2 bases, and 12 bases had no gene match. The CDR3 loop reads CATSRPFPGQGAVEQYF. The CDR3, as DNA: TGTGCCACCAGCAGACCATTTCCGGGACAGGGGGCGGTGGAGCAGTACTTC.

J is TRBJ1-2 and V is TRBV5-8, with unresolved D. This CDR3 is 12 amino acids long. Trimming shortened V by 2 bases and J by 8 bases, and 10 bases separated the two germline ends. Germline CDR1 and CDR2: SGHTS and YDEGEE. The CDR3, as DNA: TGTGCCAGCAGCTTCCAGTTCGAGGGCTACACCTTC. The encoded protein is CASSFQFEGYTF.

In this sample, this clonotype turned up a few times. The gene calls are TRBV9 and TRBJ2-7, with a possible D match to TRBD2 (6 bases). The CDR3 sequence is 14 residues long. The germline CDR1 and CDR2 sequences are SGDLS and YYNGEE. The V end lost 3 bases, the J end lost 4 bases, and 14 bases lay between the germline ends. Written as DNA, the CDR3 is TGTGCCAGCAGCGCGGGACTCGATGGGTACGAGCAGTACTTC. Its protein product is CASSAGLDGYEQYF.

The chain combines TRBV5-4 with TRBJ1-1; perhaps TRBD1 as D (5 bases). The length of the CDR3 is 18 residues. V was pared by 2 bases and J by 1 base, with 21 bases between. Germline V lookup: CDR1 SGHNT, CDR2 YYREEE (reference sequence). The CDR3 sequence: CASSFVWVGGTANTEAFF. The CDR3 nucleotides are TGTGCCAGCAGCTTCGTCTGGGTAGGCGGGACGGCGAACACTGAAGCTTTCTTT.

The gene calls are TRBV7-2 and TRBJ1-1; D is unclear. The germline gives CDR1 SGHTA, CDR2 FQGNSA. This CDR3 spans 12 amino acids. Trimming removed 2 bases from V and 3 bases from J, with 4 bases in between. The CDR3 sequence: CASSLRYTEAFF. CDR3 in DNA: TGTGCCAGCAGCTTACGCTACACTGAAGCTTTCTTT.

The gene calls are TRBV19 and TRBJ1-2; D not certain. Germline CDR1 is LNHDA and CDR2 is SQIVND (reference sequence). This CDR3 contains 15 residues. The V end was cut by 6 bases, the J end by 6 bases, with 20 bases between. The CDR3, as DNA: TGTGCCAGTAGAACCGTGGGCAGTCCACCGGATGGCTACACCTTC. Protein: CASRTVGSPPDGYTF. Supplemented by reference TRBV19 and TRBJ1-2, the full variable domain reads DGGITQSPKYLFRKEGQNVTLSCEQNLNHDAMYWYRQDPGQGLRLIYYSQIVNDFQKGDIAEGYSVSREKKESFPLTVTSAQKNPTAFYLCASRTVGSPPDGYTFGSGTRLTVV.

The rearrangement joins TRBV9 to TRBJ2-5, with 9 positions matching TRBD2. Germline V gene lookup returns CDR1 SGDLS and CDR2 YYNGEE. The V and J ends lost 4 bases and 2 bases, in that order; junction bases with no gene match: 15. The length of the CDR3 is 18 residues. CDR3 sequence (DNA): TGTGCCAGCAGCCCCAGCTCTAGCGGGGCGTTCGAGCAAGAGACCCAGTACTTC. This codes for CASSPSSSGAFEQETQYF.

This clonotype turned up a few times. The chain employs TRBV15 and TRBJ2-7; 11 bases map to TRBD1. The CDR3 is made up of 18 amino acids. V trimming: 1 base; J trimming: 2 bases; junction bases outside the gene matches: 10. The germline V gene has CDR1 LNHNV and CDR2 YYDKDF (reference sequence). CDR3 region: CATSRVSYRDRGTYEQYF. The DNA of the CDR3 is TGTGCCACCAGCAGAGTCTCCTACCGGGACAGGGGGACCTACGAGCAGTACTTC.

The chain recombines TRBV20-1 with TRBJ1-6; D perhaps matches TRBD1 (5 bases). Germline loops: CDR1 DFQATT, CDR2 SNEGSKA (reference sequence). Trimming removed 6 bases at V and 10 bases at J, with 16 bases between. This CDR3 is 13 amino acids long. As DNA, the CDR3 is TGCAGTGCCAAGGGGTATGGTGTCTCACCCCTCCACTTT. It codes for CSAKGYGVSPLHF.

V and J are TRBV2 and TRBJ2-3; 13 bases map to TRBD2. CDR3 length equals 16 residues. With 8 bases clipped from V and 2 bases from J, the junction kept 7 bases outside the gene matches. Germline CDR1 and CDR2: SNHLY and FYNNEI. The CDR3 region has the DNA TGTGCCAGCCGGACTAGCGGGAGAGGGAACACAGATACGCAGTATTTT. Translated: CASRTSGRGNTDTQYF.

This clonotype was picked up a small number of times. This CDR3 is CASSGISAQETQYF. CDR3 DNA: TGTGCCAGCAGTGGGATTAGCGCCCAAGAGACCCAGTACTTC. The V call is TRBV2, the J call TRBJ2-5, with a tentative D call TRBD2 (5 bases). Germline V lookup: CDR1 SNHLY, CDR2 FYNNEI. Trimming took 4 bases from V and 1 from J, leaving 10 bases between them. The CDR3 is 14 amino acids.

This clonotype has ten or more counts. This chain joins TRBV25-1 and TRBJ2-7; D ambiguous. Trimming shortened V by 8 bases and J by 0 bases, and 17 bases separated the two germline ends. The germline CDR1 and CDR2 sequences are MGHDK and SYGVNS. The CDR3 covers 15 residues. The CDR3 bases are TGTGCCAGCTCCGAGGTCGTTACGTACTCCTACGAGCAGTACTTC. Its translation: CASSEVVTYSYEQYF.

The V gene is TRBV7-9, the J gene TRBJ2-5; D is unresolved. The germline gives CDR1 SEHNR, CDR2 FQNEAQ (reference sequence). Trimming shortened V by 7 bases and J by 3 bases, and 15 bases separated the two germline ends. This CDR3 region has 14 residues. CDR3 DNA sequence: TGTGCCAGCACCTCCTCCTGGGGTAAAGAGACCCAGTACTTC. Protein sequence: CASTSSWGKETQYF.

The sample holds many counts of this clonotype. V and J are TRBV19 and TRBJ1-1; a possible D gene is TRBD1 (5 bases). V was pared by 6 bases and J by 6 bases, with 11 bases between. This CDR3 comprises 12 residues. The germline V gene has CDR1 LNHDA and CDR2 SQIVND (reference sequence). The CDR3 spells CASRTEEAEAFF. DNA for the CDR3: TGTGCCAGTAGGACAGAAGAGGCTGAAGCTTTCTTT.